This is a list of T cell receptor beta chains from one sample in a study of cytomegalovirus exposure and HLA in healthy donors. Profiled with immunoSEQ multiplex PCR; TCRdb holds only in-frame clones, not every one. The data show about 190,000 clones, 81% seen once. The sample was PBMCs. These receptors were collected from a man between 45 and 60 years old in good health and CMV-seronegative. CDR3s include the opening cysteine and the closing phenylalanine or tryptophan. The order of the fields is clone size, J gene, D gene, V gene, CDR3 DNA, CDR3 protein. D genes are given only for firm matches. Only part of the rows carry a size: once, few, many, or a class if the clone is expanded.

>NA|TRBJ2-7|TRBD1|TRBV5-8
TGTGCCAGCAGCTTTACAGGGGGCTCGTACTCCTACGAGCAGTACTTC
CASSFTGGSYSYEQYF
>few|TRBJ1-5|NA|TRBV10-2
TGCGCCAGCAGTGTACACGAGAGAGGATACGGCAATCAGCCCCAGCATTTT
CASSVHERGYGNQPQHF
>NA|TRBJ2-1|TRBD2|TRBV15
TGTGCCACCAGCAGAGATCCAAGCGGGGTTTACAATGAGCAGTTCTTC
CATSRDPSGVYNEQFF
>NA|TRBJ2-7|NA|TRBV13
TGTGCCAGCAGCTTAGTTCGGGGGAACGACGAGCAGTACTTC
CASSLVRGNDEQYF
>NA|TRBJ1-1|TRBD1|TRBV18
TGTGCCAGCTCATCGGACAGGGGGATGTTGTCTGAAGCTTTCTTT
CASSSDRGMLSEAFF
>NA|TRBJ1-3|NA|TRBV2
TGTGCCAGCAGTGAGTGGACAGGAAACACCATATATTTT
CASSEWTGNTIYF
>few|TRBJ2-7|TRBD1|TRBV5-5
TGTGCCAGCAGCGCCGGGACAGGGAGCTCCTACGAGCAGTACTTC
CASSAGTGSSYEQYF
>NA|TRBJ2-1|TRBD1|TRBV7-6
TGTGCCAGCAGCTTCACCCCGACAGGGGGTGAGCAGTTCTTC
CASSFTPTGGEQFF
>NA|TRBJ2-3|TRBD2|TRBV7-2
TGTGCCAGCAGCTTAGTGGGGGGGGGCACAGATACGCAGTATTTT
CASSLVGGGTDTQYF
>NA|TRBJ2-5|NA|TRBV7-7
TGTGCTAGCAGCTTCGGGGTCCAAGAGACCCAGTACTTC
CASSFGVQETQYF
>NA|TRBJ1-6|NA|TRBV7-3
TGTGCCAGCAGCTTAGAGACAGCCAATTCACCCCTCCACTTT
CASSLETANSPLHF
>once|TRBJ2-5|NA|TRBV5-1
TGCGCCAGCAGCTATTCAACGGGATTCGATGAGACCCAGTACTTC
CASSYSTGFDETQYF
>once|TRBJ1-1|NA|TRBV20-1
TGCAGTGCTGTCCGGGACACTGAAGCTTTCTTT
CSAVRDTEAFF
>NA|TRBJ2-5|TRBD1|TRBV7-8
TGTGCCACCTCACAGGGGATAGAGACCCAGTACTTC
CATSQGIETQYF
>NA|TRBJ2-3|NA|TRBV11-2
TGTGCCAGCAGCTTCGGTAATATCCCCACAGATACGCAGTATTTT
CASSFGNIPTDTQYF
>NA|TRBJ1-5|NA|TRBV6-6
TGTGCCAGCAGTGACGGGTTCGTTAGCAATCAGCCCCAGCATTTT
CASSDGFVSNQPQHF
>NA|TRBJ1-4|NA|TRBV15
TGTGCCACCAGCAAAAGGCGGGGGTTTAATGAAAAACTGTTTTTT
CATSKRRGFNEKLFF
>NA|TRBJ2-1|NA|TRBV2
TGTGCCAGCAGACTCTACAATGAGCAGTTCTTC
CASRLYNEQFF
>NA|TRBJ2-7|NA|TRBV5-8
TGTGCCAGCCCCCCCCAACAGGGTAGGCCCTACGAGCAGTACTTC
CASPPQQGRPYEQYF
>NA|TRBJ1-1|NA|TRBV5-1
TGCGCCAGCAGCCTACAAGGGGCAGTAAAGAACACTGAAGCTTTCTTT
CASSLQGAVKNTEAFF
>NA|TRBJ2-2|TRBD1|TRBV18
TGTGCCAGCTCACCAGACAGGGTTGCGAACACCGGGGAGCTGTTTTTT
CASSPDRVANTGELFF
>few|TRBJ1-2|NA|TRBV7-2
TGTGCCAGCAGCCAGGGAAACCACTATGGCTACACCTTC
CASSQGNHYGYTF
>NA|TRBJ1-5|TRBD1|TRBV4-1
TGCGCCAGCAGCCCTCCGGGACAGAAGGATCAGCCCCAGCATTTT
CASSPPGQKDQPQHF
>NA|TRBJ2-5|TRBD2|TRBV29-1
TGCAGCGTCCGTCCCGGGACTAGCGGGGGAGAGACCCAGTACTTC
CSVRPGTSGGETQYF
>few|TRBJ1-3|NA|TRBV5-1
TGCGCCAGCAGCTTGCCGACAGTTTTCCCCGGAAACACCGTATATTTT
CASSLPTVFPGNTVYF
>once|TRBJ2-5|TRBD1|TRBV18
TGTGCCAGCTCACGAAACAGGGGGCGTGCTTTGGAGACCCAGTACTTC
CASSRNRGRALETQYF
>NA|TRBJ1-1|TRBD1|TRBV4-3
TGCGCCAGCAGCCAAGATATAGGGGGCAACACTGAAGCTTTCTTT
CASSQDIGGNTEAFF
>NA|TRBJ2-6|TRBD1|TRBV11-3
TGTGCCAGCAGCTACGACAGGGGATCTGGGGCCAACGTCCTGACTTTC
CASSYDRGSGANVLTF
>NA|TRBJ2-5|TRBD2|TRBV28
TGTGCCAGCAGTTGGGGCGGGGGGGGCCAAGAGACCCAGTACTTC
CASSWGGGGQETQYF
>NA|TRBJ1-1|TRBD1|TRBV2
TGTGCCAGCAGTGAAACAGGGGGCATCCTGGATGCTTTCTTT
CASSETGGILDAFF
>NA|TRBJ2-5|NA|TRBV19
TGTGCTAGTAGTACCCCGGGGGATCGGTACCAAGAGACCCAGTACTTC
CASSTPGDRYQETQYF
>NA|TRBJ2-7|TRBD1|TRBV4-3
TGCGCCAGCAGCCAAGAAGGGACAGGGGGCTACGAGCAGTACTTC
CASSQEGTGGYEQYF
>NA|TRBJ1-4|TRBD1|TRBV2
TGTGCCAGCAGTGAAGGCAGGGGGAAAAATGAAAAACTGTTTTTT
CASSEGRGKNEKLFF
>NA|TRBJ1-5|NA|TRBV6-5
TGTGCCAGCAGTTTGAACCAGGGCAATGATCAGCCCCAGCATTTT
CASSLNQGNDQPQHF
>NA|TRBJ2-1|TRBD2|TRBV19
TGTGCCAGTACCTTTAGCGGGGCTTCCTACAATGAGCAGTTCTTC
CASTFSGASYNEQFF
>NA|TRBJ2-1|TRBD2|TRBV5-1
TGCGCCAGCAGCCCGAACCCTACTAGCGGGGGGTACAATGAGCAGTTCTTC
CASSPNPTSGGYNEQFF
>NA|TRBJ1-2|NA|TRBV7-9
TGTGCCGTCCCGATCGGCGGCGGCTACACCTTC
CAVPIGGGYTF
>NA|TRBJ2-6|TRBD1|TRBV7-2
TGTGCCAGCAGCTCCAACCTCGCAGGGGGCATTGGGGCCAACGTCCTGACTTTC
CASSSNLAGGIGANVLTF